Listed below are T cell receptor beta chains from one sample, sequenced in a study of shared T cell receptors in the human thymus. Assay used: immunoSEQ multiplex PCR; TCRdb lists only in-frame clones, some missing. The table includes about 660,000 clones, around nine tenths detected once. The sample was also reused in another study, on human thymus T cells.

Sequenced: thymocytes. These TCRs come from a boy under two years old with a congenital heart defect. CDR3s include the opening cysteine and the closing phenylalanine or tryptophan. The D gene is left open where the match is weak. Some rows mark clone size as missing; the rest say once, few, many or name a class of expanded clone.

d_call j_call clone_size v_call cdr3_aa cdr3_nt
TRBD2 TRBJ2-3 once TRBV5-1 CASSPPWPLAADTDTQYF TGCGCCAGCAGCCCCCCTTGGCCGCTAGCGGCCGACACAGATACGCAGTATTTT
TRBD2 TRBJ2-1 . TRBV19 CASSASGLAGGNEQFF TGTGCCAGTAGTGCTTCAGGACTAGCGGGAGGCAATGAGCAGTTCTTC
TRBD2 TRBJ2-3 . TRBV9 CASSLAPAGADTQYF TGTGCCAGCAGCCTAGCCCCAGCGGGGGCAGATACGCAGTATTTT
. TRBJ2-7 . TRBV4-3 CASSQDPPPGRAEGYEQYF TGCGCCAGCAGCCAAGATCCGCCCCCTGGGCGGGCGGAGGGCTACGAGCAGTACTTC
. TRBJ1-1 . TRBV6-5 CAAFARESTEAFF TGTGCCGCCTTTGCCCGGGAAAGCACTGAAGCTTTCTTT
. TRBJ1-1 few TRBV4-3 CASSQEGGRNTEAFF TGCGCCAGCAGCCAAGAGGGCGGGCGGAACACTGAAGCTTTCTTT
TRBD1 TRBJ1-1 once TRBV5-4 CASSSEGTVLNTEAFF TGTGCCAGCAGCTCCGAGGGGACAGTATTGAACACTGAAGCTTTCTTT
TRBD1 TRBJ2-5 . TRBV25-1 CASSPGQKEQETQYF TGTGCCAGCAGTCCGGGACAGAAGGAACAAGAGACCCAGTACTTC
. TRBJ1-1 . TRBV27 CASSLGPHRKMNTEAFF TGTGCCAGCAGTTTAGGGCCTCACAGGAAAATGAACACTGAAGCTTTCTTT
. TRBJ2-1 . TRBV7-9 CASSSPTGRNEQFF TGTGCCAGCAGCTCGCCGACAGGGAGGAATGAGCAGTTCTTC
TRBD2 TRBJ2-3 . TRBV5-4 CASSLSVTSGRNGRDTQYF TGTGCCAGCAGCTTGAGTGTGACTAGCGGGAGGAATGGAAGAGATACGCAGTATTTT
TRBD2 TRBJ2-1 once TRBV19 CASSMHAGSGSFDNEQFF TGTGCCAGTAGTATGCACGCCGGTAGCGGGAGCTTCGACAATGAGCAGTTCTTC
TRBD1 TRBJ2-7 few TRBV27 CASSFLRDRGARGPYEQYF TGTGCCAGCAGTTTCCTCCGGGACAGGGGGGCTAGGGGGCCCTACGAGCAGTACTTC
TRBD1 TRBJ2-1 once TRBV30 CAWRLVGTGGEQFF TGTGCCTGGAGGCTCGTCGGGACAGGGGGTGAGCAGTTCTTC
TRBD2 TRBJ2-7 . TRBV7-2 CASSPRLALSYEQYF TGTGCCAGCAGCCCCCGACTAGCGCTCTCCTACGAGCAGTACTTC
TRBD2 TRBJ2-1 . TRBV5-1 CASSTPTSGSINEQFF TGCGCCAGCAGCACACCGACTAGCGGGAGTATAAATGAGCAGTTCTTC
. TRBJ2-7 . TRBV28 CASKLDNSYEQYF TGTGCCAGCAAACTGGACAACTCCTACGAGCAGTACTTC
. TRBJ1-2 . TRBV27 CASSPHRAFDYGYTF TGTGCCAGCAGTCCACACAGGGCCTTTGACTATGGCTACACCTTC
. TRBJ1-1 . TRBV4-2 CASSQGRFRGVTEAFF TGTGCCAGCAGCCAAGGAAGGTTTCGGGGGGTTACTGAAGCTTTCTTT
TRBD2 TRBJ2-3 . TRBV6-1 CASSEKGLAKPDTQYF TGTGCCAGCAGTGAAAAGGGACTAGCGAAACCAGATACGCAGTATTTT
TRBD1 TRBJ1-3 . TRBV27 CASSLSGQGNGNTIYF TGTGCCAGCAGTTTATCCGGACAGGGTAACGGAAACACCATATATTTT
. TRBJ2-1 . TRBV9 CASSANGWSSYNEQFF TGTGCCAGCAGCGCTAACGGGTGGAGCTCCTACAATGAGCAGTTCTTC
TRBD2 TRBJ2-3 . TRBV4-1 CASSQELARHTDTQYF TGCGCCAGCAGCCAAGAACTAGCGAGGCACACAGATACGCAGTATTTT
TRBD1 TRBJ1-4 . TRBV12-5 CASGFRTGSGEKLFF TGTGCTAGTGGTTTCCGGACAGGGAGCGGAGAAAAACTGTTTTTT
TRBD1 TRBJ2-5 . TRBV5-6 CASSQRQGDGEETQYF TGTGCCAGCAGCCAACGACAGGGGGATGGGGAAGAGACCCAGTACTTC
TRBD2 TRBJ2-7 . TRBV19 CASSMAGGFREQYF TGTGCCAGTAGTATGGCGGGGGGATTCAGGGAGCAGTACTTC
TRBD1 TRBJ2-5 . TRBV13 CASSSTSDRADLETQYF TGTGCCAGCAGCTCAACCTCGGACAGGGCCGATCTGGAGACCCAGTACTTC
. TRBJ2-7 . TRBV6-6 CASSGGGRSSYEQYF TGTGCCAGCAGTGGCGGCGGGCGGAGCTCCTACGAGCAGTACTTC
TRBD1 TRBJ2-5 . TRBV7-6 CASSPRDRVAETQYF TGTGCCAGCAGCCCCCGGGACAGGGTAGCAGAGACCCAGTACTTC
. TRBJ1-5 . TRBV28 CASSLWPGRKDQPQHF TGTGCCAGCAGTTTATGGCCGGGGAGGAAGGATCAGCCCCAGCATTTT
TRBD1 TRBJ2-7 . TRBV5-6 CASSYRDRGKEQYF TGTGCCAGCAGCTACCGGGACAGGGGAAAGGAGCAGTACTTC
TRBD1 TRBJ2-1 . TRBV25-1 CASSLPGQGRGEYNEQFF TGTGCCAGCAGTCTTCCGGGACAGGGGAGGGGAGAATACAATGAGCAGTTCTTC
TRBD2 TRBJ2-2 . TRBV4-3 CASSPGTSDRPNTGELFF TGCGCCAGCAGCCCCGGAACTAGCGACCGCCCGAACACCGGGGAGCTGTTTTTT
TRBD1 TRBJ1-2 few TRBV5-1 CASSLGRGPYYGYTF TGCGCCAGCAGCTTGGGCAGGGGGCCATACTATGGCTACACCTTC
. TRBJ2-2 . TRBV13 CASSSHRVDTGELFF TGTGCCAGCAGCTCCCACAGGGTGGACACCGGGGAGCTGTTTTTT
. TRBJ2-1 . TRBV30 CAWSSKRVNEQFF TGTGCCTGGAGTTCCAAGCGGGTCAATGAGCAGTTCTTC
. TRBJ2-7 . TRBV29-1 CSVTRGSYEQYF TGCAGCGTTACGAGGGGGTCCTACGAGCAGTACTTC
TRBD1 TRBJ1-2 . TRBV7-9 CAGDRGSGYGYTF TGTGCCGGCGACAGGGGGTCAGGATATGGCTACACCTTC
. TRBJ1-4 . TRBV27 CASSFGSNEKLFF TGTGCCAGCAGTTTCGGGAGTAATGAAAAACTGTTTTTT
TRBD2 TRBJ2-1 . TRBV27 CASSLGLAGGNEQFF TGTGCCAGCAGTTTGGGACTAGCGGGAGGGAATGAGCAGTTCTTC
TRBD1 TRBJ2-1 . TRBV4-2 CASSQVQGVEQFF TGTGCCAGCAGCCAAGTACAGGGGGTTGAGCAGTTCTTC
TRBD1 TRBJ1-1 . TRBV11-3 CASSLGGQGYTEAFF TGTGCCAGCAGCTTAGGCGGACAGGGTTACACTGAAGCTTTCTTT
. TRBJ1-5 . TRBV28 CASSLGELDQPQHF TGTGCCAGCAGTTTGGGCGAACTGGATCAGCCCCAGCATTTT
. TRBJ2-3 few TRBV19 CASTPSEGSDTQYF TGTGCCAGTACCCCGAGCGAGGGTTCAGATACGCAGTATTTT
TRBD1 TRBJ2-2 . TRBV19 CASSRDRGPYTGELFF TGTGCCAGTAGCCGGGACAGGGGACCCTACACCGGGGAGCTGTTTTTT
TRBD1 TRBJ2-7 once TRBV19 CASSTQTGGPYEQYF TGTGCCAGTAGTACCCAGACAGGGGGACCCTACGAGCAGTACTTC
TRBD1 TRBJ2-7 . TRBV5-6 CASSLARTGNQKQYF TGTGCCAGCAGCTTGGCCCGGACAGGTAATCAGAAACAGTACTTC
TRBD2 TRBJ2-2 . TRBV11-3 CASSPRQRETTNTGELFF TGTGCCAGCAGCCCTAGGCAGCGGGAGACGACGAACACCGGGGAGCTGTTTTTT
. TRBJ2-5 . TRBV11-1 CASSYRRPETQYF TGTGCCAGCAGCTACCGGAGGCCAGAGACCCAGTACTTC
. TRBJ2-5 few TRBV30 CAWSVRYFGETQYF TGTGCCTGGAGTGTACGGTACTTCGGTGAGACCCAGTACTTC
. TRBJ2-2 . TRBV4-3 CASSYDSPVNTGELFF TGCGCCAGCAGCTACGACAGCCCGGTCAACACCGGGGAGCTGTTTTTT
. TRBJ2-7 . TRBV5-5 CASSERTAAVYEQYF TGTGCCAGCAGCGAAAGGACAGCAGCCGTCTACGAGCAGTACTTC
TRBD2 TRBJ2-1 . TRBV19 CASSISLAGAGNEQFF TGTGCCAGTAGTATATCCCTAGCGGGAGCTGGAAATGAGCAGTTCTTC